The rows below give T cell receptor beta chains drawn from one sample of a study of siplizumab effects on memory and regulatory T cells. Assay used: immunoSEQ multiplex PCR; TCRdb lists only in-frame clones, some missing. The sample contains about 120,000 clones, roughly 95% of which appear only once. Sequenced sample: non-Treg CD4+ T cells sorted from blood. These receptors all come from a human donor in good health. CDR3s include the opening cysteine and the closing phenylalanine or tryptophan. D genes are given only for firm matches. Clone size is given for some rows only: seen once, a few or many times, or a class if the clone is expanded.

d_call: -
j_call: TRBJ1-1
clone_size: -
v_call: TRBV5-6
cdr3_aa: CASSLFPRETEAFF
cdr3_nt: TGTGCCAGCAGCTTGTTCCCTCGTGAGACTGAAGCTTTCTTT

d_call: TRBD1
j_call: TRBJ2-1
clone_size: -
v_call: TRBV4-3
cdr3_aa: CASSQDFMQGDFNEQFF
cdr3_nt: TGCGCCAGCAGCCAAGATTTCATGCAGGGGGATTTCAATGAGCAGTTCTTC

d_call: TRBD2
j_call: TRBJ2-3
clone_size: -
v_call: TRBV18
cdr3_aa: CASSPPNPGGADTQYF
cdr3_nt: TGTGCCAGCTCACCACCCAATCCCGGGGGGGCAGATACGCAGTATTTT

d_call: -
j_call: TRBJ2-3
clone_size: -
v_call: TRBV11-2
cdr3_aa: CASSLGSGATQYF
cdr3_nt: TGTGCCAGCAGCTTAGGTTCGGGTGCTACGCAGTATTTT

d_call: TRBD1
j_call: TRBJ2-7
clone_size: -
v_call: TRBV25-1
cdr3_aa: CASSWGTGGAGEQYF
cdr3_nt: TGTGCCAGCAGCTGGGGGACAGGGGGCGCCGGCGAGCAGTACTTC

d_call: -
j_call: TRBJ1-4
clone_size: -
v_call: TRBV5-6
cdr3_aa: CASSPWWNDEKLFF
cdr3_nt: TGTGCCAGCAGCCCCTGGTGGAACGATGAAAAACTGTTTTTT

d_call: TRBD2
j_call: TRBJ2-1
clone_size: -
v_call: TRBV5-6
cdr3_aa: CASSTGLAGGNEQFF
cdr3_nt: TGTGCCAGCAGCACCGGACTAGCGGGGGGTAATGAGCAGTTCTTC

d_call: -
j_call: TRBJ1-1
clone_size: -
v_call: TRBV25-1
cdr3_aa: CASSEGGAGDTEAFF
cdr3_nt: TGTGCCAGCAGTGAGGGGGGCGCGGGGGACACTGAAGCTTTCTTT

d_call: -
j_call: TRBJ1-5
clone_size: once
v_call: TRBV5-6
cdr3_aa: CASTLQGFGPQHF
cdr3_nt: TGTGCCAGCACCTTACAGGGATTTGGGCCCCAGCATTTT

d_call: TRBD1
j_call: TRBJ1-2
clone_size: -
v_call: TRBV7-6
cdr3_aa: CASSLAGTGPNGYTF
cdr3_nt: TGTGCCAGCAGCTTAGCCGGGACAGGGCCAAATGGCTACACCTTC

d_call: -
j_call: TRBJ1-5
clone_size: -
v_call: TRBV7-3
cdr3_aa: CASSLTGGPEQPQHF
cdr3_nt: TGTGCCAGCAGCTTAACGGGGGGGCCCGAACAGCCCCAGCATTTT

d_call: -
j_call: TRBJ2-1
clone_size: -
v_call: TRBV30
cdr3_aa: CAWSGGLGGEQFF
cdr3_nt: TGTGCCTGGAGTGGGGGACTGGGGGGCGAGCAGTTCTTC

d_call: -
j_call: TRBJ2-7
clone_size: -
v_call: TRBV12-1
cdr3_aa: CASSLGGPRRLLEQYF
cdr3_nt: TGTGCCAGCAGCTTAGGGGGACCTCGACGGTTATTGGAGCAGTACTTC

d_call: -
j_call: TRBJ2-1
clone_size: -
v_call: TRBV29-1
cdr3_aa: CSVEDPGLGQFF
cdr3_nt: TGCAGCGTTGAAGATCCGGGGCTTGGGCAGTTCTTC

d_call: -
j_call: TRBJ1-6
clone_size: -
v_call: TRBV25-1
cdr3_aa: CASSDGTKSSYNSPLHF
cdr3_nt: TGTGCCAGCAGTGACGGGACAAAAAGCTCCTATAATTCACCCCTCCACTTT

d_call: -
j_call: TRBJ1-1
clone_size: -
v_call: TRBV11-2
cdr3_aa: CASSLDAPNTEAFF
cdr3_nt: TGTGCCAGCAGCTTAGACGCACCGAACACTGAAGCTTTCTTT

d_call: TRBD1
j_call: TRBJ1-4
clone_size: once
v_call: TRBV5-8
cdr3_aa: CASSLVSGTGANEKLFF
cdr3_nt: TGTGCCAGCAGCTTGGTGTCCGGGACAGGGGCTAATGAAAAACTGTTTTTT